These 4 T cell receptor beta chains came from one sample sequenced in a study of cytomegalovirus exposure and HLA in healthy donors. Sequencing was performed with immunoSEQ multiplex PCR; in TCRdb, only in-frame clones are kept and a portion is missing. Of 100,000 to 150,000 clones in the sample, 70% to 90% are singletons; the top ten hold approximately 2%. The sample comprised PBMCs. These receptors all come from a woman under 30 in good health and CMV-seronegative.

The gene calls are TRBV5-1 and TRBJ2-5; 11 bases align to TRBD2. Trimming at V came to 0 bases and at J to 4 bases, leaving 5 bases not matched to a gene. Germline CDR1 is SGHRS and CDR2 is YFSETQ. The CDR3 has 16 amino acids. The CDR3 region has the DNA TGCGCCAGCAGCTTGGGTAGCGGGGGGGTCGGAGAGACCCAGTACTTC. It is translated as CASSLGSGGVGETQYF.

J is TRBJ1-6 and V is TRBV4-2, with TRBD1 as a possible D gene (5 bases). Trimming cost V 2 bases and J 8 bases, with 10 bases left between them. The CDR3 spans 14 residues. Germline lookup yields CDR1 LGHNA and CDR2 YNFKEQ. The DNA for the CDR3 is TGTGCCAGCAGCCAACGGGGGGGGGATTCACCCCTCCACTTT. It is translated as CASSQRGGDSPLHF.

The rearrangement uses TRBV7-3 and TRBJ2-3, with 10 bases lining up with TRBD2. Per germline, CDR1 SGHTA and CDR2 FQGTGA. Trimming took 5 bases from V and 2 from J; bases not matched to a gene: 7. The CDR3 has 16 residues. The CDR3 loop is CASSPGLARYTDTQYF. In DNA form, the CDR3 reads TGTGCCAGCAGCCCGGGACTAGCGAGATACACAGATACGCAGTATTTT.

The J gene is TRBJ2-5, the V gene TRBV5-6; D possibly corresponds to TRBD2 (5 bases). The CDR3 spans 17 residues. The germline gives CDR1 SGHDT, CDR2 YYEEEE. Trimming cost V 0 bases and J 2 bases, with 17 bases left between them. The CDR3 DNA reads as TGTGCCAGCAGCTTGGTATCAATCGGAGGAGGTCAAGAGACCCAGTACTTC. This sequence encodes CASSLVSIGGGQETQYF.